These 18 T cell receptor beta chains came from one sample sequenced in a study of human T cells and chemical hapten exposure. Indicated time point: patch test 2, 6 weeks after DPC sensitization. Documented treatment: therapeutic diphenylcyclopropenone sensitization with weekly scalp DPC. From the RACE reads, TCRdb called clonotypes with MiXCR, one entry per CDR3 protein. The sample consists of about 140,000 distinct CDR3 sequences, over 9.5% of them appearing once. Here the sequenced sample was whole blood, taken in connection with sensitization to the hapten diphenylcyclopropenone (DPC). These TCRs come from a woman aged 45-59 years with alopecia areata. Some clones in this sample may be carry-over from other donors' samples.

J is TRBJ2-1 and V is TRBV28; 8 bases match TRBD1. V lost 6 bases and J lost 4; bases outside the gene matches: 11. CDR3 size: 16 residues. The germline V gene encodes CDR1 MDHEN and CDR2 SYDVKM. The CDR3 nucleotides are TGTGCCAGCAGCCCCAGCCCTGGGACAGGATACAATGAGCAGTTCTTC. It is translated as CASSPSPGTGYNEQFF.

The V and J genes are TRBV19 and TRBJ2-6; D unclear. V was trimmed by 11 bases and J by 0 bases, leaving 11 bases between them. Germline CDR1 is LNHDA and CDR2 is SQIVND (reference sequence). CDR3 length equals 14 residues. Here the CDR3 DNA reads TGTGCCGCCACCTCTAGCTCTGGGGCCAACGTCCTGACTTTC. It translates to CAATSSSGANVLTF.

This rearrangement joins TRBV15 to TRBJ2-2; D is undetermined. Germline values: CDR1 LNHNV, CDR2 YYDKDF (reference sequence). V was trimmed by 4 bases and J by 5 bases, leaving 5 bases between them. This CDR3 is built from 12 residues. CDR3 residues: CATSTVTGELFF. The CDR3 DNA reads as TGTGCCACCAGCACGGTTACCGGGGAGCTGTTTTTT.

The gene calls are TRBV19 and TRBJ2-1; TRBD2 aligns across 9 bases. Germline trimming cut 1 base from V and 13 bases from J; bases unmatched to any gene: 5. The CDR3 is 13 amino acids. Germline CDR1 reads LNHDA; CDR2 reads SQIVND (reference sequence). The CDR3 nucleotides are TGTGCCAGTAGTATAGGGCTAGCGGGACCCCAGTTCTTC. Translated, it gives CASSIGLAGPQFF. Variable domain in full (rest from reference TRBV19 and TRBJ2-1): DGGITQSPKYLFRKEGQNVTLSCEQNLNHDAMYWYRQDPGQGLRLIYYSQIVNDFQKGDIAEGYSVSREKKESFPLTVTSAQKNPTAFYLCASSIGLAGPQFFGPGTRLTVL.

This clonotype was seen repeatedly, ten times or more. The V call is TRBV7-9, the J call TRBJ2-3; 10 bases agree with TRBD2. The germline gives CDR1 SEHNR, CDR2 FQNEAQ (reference sequence). V was pared by 4 bases and J by 5 bases, with 6 bases of the junction left unmatched. The CDR3 totals 15 residues. In DNA form, the CDR3 reads TGTGCCAGCAGCTCCACTAGCGGGGCCCGAGATACGCAGTATTTT. Translating gives CASSSTSGARDTQYF. The whole variable domain, filled in from reference TRBV7-9 and TRBJ2-3, reads DTGVSQNPRHKITKRGQNVTFRCDPISEHNRLYWYRQTLGQGPEFLTYFQNEAQLEKSRLLSDRFSAERPKGSFSTLEIQRTEQGDSAMYLCASSSTSGARDTQYFGPGTRLTVL.

This clonotype was found many times. CDR3 residues: CASSEGLADNEQFF. CDR3 nucleotide sequence: TGCGCCAGCAGCGAGGGACTAGCAGACAATGAGCAGTTCTTC. The chain joins TRBV5-1 to TRBJ2-1; 9 nucleotides align to TRBD2. The V segment lost 4 bases and the J segment 5 bases; nucleotides outside the gene matches: 4. The CDR3 contains 14 residues. Germline V gives CDR1 SGHRS, CDR2 YFSETQ.

The chain is built from TRBV7-6 and TRBJ2-1; 12 bases agree with TRBD2. Germline V gene data show CDR1 as SGHVS and CDR2 as FNYEAQ. This CDR3 is built from 19 residues. Germline trimming cut 2 bases from V and 4 bases from J; bases unmatched to any gene: 12. For the CDR3, the DNA is TGTGCCAGCAGCTTAAAGGCTAGCGGGAGGGGGTTCGTGTACAATGAGCAGTTCTTC. It translates to CASSLKASGRGFVYNEQFF.

The chain couples TRBV6-2 or TRBV6-3 to TRBJ2-3; D is possibly TRBD1 (5 bases). CDR1 is MNHEY, CDR2 SVGEGT, per germline. The CDR3 loop spans 13 amino acids. Trimming left V 6 bases short and J 6 bases short, with 13 bases between. In DNA, the CDR3 is TGTGCCAGCAGGGCTACAGGTAGCGATACGCAGTATTTT. Translating gives CASRATGSDTQYF.

Turning to this clonotype: A much more abundant neighbour one base away suggests this may be a read error. This chain links TRBV28 with TRBJ2-4, with unresolved D. Per germline, CDR1 MDHEN and CDR2 SYDVKM. The CDR3 sequence is 14 residues long. CDR3 amino acids: CASSPTFSPNILYF. The CDR3 DNA reads TGTGCCAGCAGCCCGACATTTTCTCCAAACATTCTGTACTTC.

The chain has TRBV20-1 and TRBJ1-6; TRBD1 matches 7 bases. After removal of 4 bases from V and 11 bases from J, the junction contained 8 bases not matched to a gene. The germline V gene has CDR1 DFQATT and CDR2 SNEGSKA (reference sequence). This CDR3 has 13 residues. The CDR3 sequence is CSANEGATAPLHF. CDR3 bases: TGCAGTGCTAATGAGGGGGCGACAGCACCCCTCCACTTT.

The chain employs TRBV20-1 and TRBJ2-7, with 8 bases lining up with TRBD2. Germline assignment: CDR1 DFQATT and CDR2 SNEGSKA (reference sequence). This CDR3 contains 16 residues. Trimming took 3 bases from V and 2 from J; bases not matched to a gene: 12. CDR3 region: CSARLPLTSAAYEQYF. The DNA for the CDR3 is TGCAGTGCTAGGCTCCCTTTGACTAGCGCGGCCTACGAGCAGTACTTC.

This clonotype was counted at least ten times. The chain carries TRBV7-3 and TRBJ2-2; TRBD2 aligns across 8 bases. J was trimmed by 6 bases and V by 1 base; bases with no gene match: 4. This CDR3 region has 15 residues. The V gene's germline CDR1 is SGHTA and CDR2 FQGTGA. DNA for the CDR3: TGTGCCAGCAGCTTAATTGCGGGAGGAGCCGGGGAGCTGTTTTTT. Protein product: CASSLIAGGAGELFF.

CDR3 protein: CSVSAGVDTQYF. The CDR3 coding sequence is TGCAGCGTTTCAGCGGGAGTGGATACGCAGTATTTT. V usage is TRBV29-1 and J usage is TRBJ2-3; 8 nucleotides align to TRBD2. The CDR3 length is 12 residues. Per the germline V gene, CDR1 is SQVTM and CDR2 is ANQGSEA. The trim removed 5 bases at V and 6 bases at J, leaving 4 bases unmatched.

The V and J genes are TRBV12-3 or TRBV12-4 and TRBJ1-5; 8 positions agree with TRBD1. This CDR3 is 17 amino acids long. The trim removed 3 bases at V and 0 bases at J, leaving 7 bases unmatched. CDR3 sequence (DNA): TGTGCCAGCAGTTTTACCGGGACAGGATATAGCAATCAGCCCCAGCATTTT. It codes for CASSFTGTGYSNQPQHF.

This clonotype came up a few times. The rearrangement links TRBV3-1 to TRBJ1-2; tentatively, D is TRBD1 (5 bases). The CDR3 sequence is 14 residues long. Germline V CDR1 and CDR2: LGHDT, YNNKEL (reference sequence). Trimming stripped 3 bases from V and 6 bases from J, with 14 bases between. CDR3 sequence (DNA): TGTGCCAGCAGCCACTGGGACCGAACAGATGGCTACACCTTC. Translation gives CASSHWDRTDGYTF.

This clonotype was detected ten times or more. The chain has TRBV7-6 and TRBJ2-1; TRBD2 aligns across 14 bases. V lost 5 bases, J lost 6 bases, and 18 bases stayed unmatched. The germline V gene encodes CDR1 SGHVS and CDR2 FNYEAQ. The CDR3 is 20 residues long. CDR3 sequence reads: CASSLRLPSGLAGEGNEQFF. The CDR3 coding sequence is TGTGCCAGCAGCCTCCGTCTCCCATCGGGACTAGCGGGAGAGGGCAATGAGCAGTTCTTC.

This chain joins TRBV29-1 and TRBJ1-1, with D perhaps TRBD1 (5 bases). V lost 6 bases and J lost 1, with 9 bases in between. CDR3 size: 12 residues. Per germline, CDR1 SQVTM and CDR2 ANQGSEA. In DNA form, the CDR3 reads TGCAGCGTGACAGAGGGGAACACTGAAGCTTTCTTT. This codes for CSVTEGNTEAFF.

This clonotype was seen more than once but under ten times. The rearrangement links TRBV10-3 to TRBJ1-2, with a weak D call TRBD1 (6 bases). CDR3 length: 15 amino acids. V lost 0 bases, J lost 0 bases, and 8 bases lay in between. From germline, CDR1 is ENHRY and CDR2 SYGVKD. The CDR3 nucleotides are TGTGCCATCAGTGAGTCGACAGGACCTAACTATGGCTACACCTTC. Its protein product is CAISESTGPNYGYTF.